This TCR beta chain emerged from a study of Graves' ophthalmopathy and Graves' hyperthyroidism. Investigators amplified TCR beta CDR3 regions from RNA transcripts. RT-PCR was first run with HTBI primers, then multiplex PCR in a second round. TCRdb processed the multiplex PCR reads anew with MiXCR; each CDR3 protein has one entry. Here the sample spans approximately 480,000 distinct CDR3 sequences, about an eighth being singletons. Presentation of ophthalmopathy in the donors involved moderate-to-severe activity, CAS ≥3, NOSPECS ≥4 and a duration under 3 months. Exclusion applied to patients with other autoimmune diseases, uncontrolled infections, pregnancy or lactation. The germline gives CDR1 SEHNR, CDR2 FQNEAQ (reference sequence). The V end lost 6 bases, the J end lost 1 base, and 6 bases lay between the germline ends. The CDR3 length is 12 residues. Study-wide findings and caveats: Sensitivity reached 87.88% and specificity 75% to 82% for a 13-signature model separating ophthalmopathy from stable hyperthyroidism.

This clonotype was observed at least ten times. Antigen: not known. The sequence was obtained from a woman in her 30s with Graves' ophthalmopathy. Input material: blood. This chain uses TRBV7-9 with TRBJ1-1; no definite D call. In DNA form, the CDR3 reads TGTGCCAGCAGGGATGAGAACACTGAAGCTTTCTTT. Amino acids: CASRDENTEAFF.